This section outlines one T cell receptor (beta chain) sequence together with its context. Its antigen is unidentified. The CDR3 spans 13 residues. V lost 5 bases and J lost 3, with 8 bases in between. The germline gives CDR1 MNHEY, CDR2 SMNVEV (reference sequence). This sample was taken from a study of OX40 agonist ivuxolimab in advanced cancers. TCRdb's table, derived via immunoSEQ multiplex PCR, lists solely in-frame clones and lacks some. Here the sample spans approximately 68,000 clones, over 80% being singletons. Study observations and caveats: Within 6 weeks, CD4+ and CD8+ blood T cells expanded clonally at 0.1 to 3.0 mg/kg.

The genes are TRBV27 and TRBJ2-1, with TRBD1 as a possible D gene (5 bases). The origin of this receptor is an adult with an advanced solid tumor such as melanoma, head and neck, liver or kidney cancer. The sequenced sample was CD4+ or CD8+ T cells sorted from blood, obtained in a trial of the OX40 agonist ivuxolimab. Here the CDR3 DNA reads TGTGCCAGCAGTAAGGGGTACTACAATGAGCAGTTCTTC. Its protein is CASSKGYYNEQFF.